Listed here are 5 T cell receptor beta chains from one sample, sequenced in a study of response to subunit inactivated influenza vaccine. MiXCR, run by TCRdb on the RT-PCR reads, gives a single entry per CDR3 protein. The table has over 150,000 distinct CDR3 sequences, about 11% seen once. Sequencing was performed on CD8+ T cells sorted from PBMCs, taken less than 30 months after vaccination. Source of these receptors: a man in his fifties or sixties who received an inactivated influenza vaccine.

This chain uses TRBV29-1 with TRBJ2-7; tentative D call: TRBD2 (7 bases). This CDR3 comprises 16 residues. With 1 base removed from V and 1 base from J, the gap between germline ends came to 17 bases. Germline V gene lookup returns CDR1 SQVTM and CDR2 ANQGSEA. In nucleotides, the CDR3 is TGCAGCGTTGAAGGGGGCGGGGGCCTGAAATCCTACGAGCAGTACTTC. Its protein product is CSVEGGGGLKSYEQYF.

In this sample, this clonotype turned up a few times. The chain recombines TRBV7-9 with TRBJ1-1, with D uncertain. Germline assignment: CDR1 SEHNR and CDR2 FQNEAQ (reference sequence). The V end lost 7 bases, the J end lost 2 bases, and 11 bases lay between the germline ends. This CDR3 has 13 residues. CDR3 bases: TGTGCCAGCATGAGGGAGAGTAACACTGAAGCTTTCTTT. Translated, it gives CASMRESNTEAFF.

This clonotype was observed at least ten times. The genes are TRBV28 and TRBJ2-2; D remains ambiguous. CDR1 is MDHEN and CDR2 is SYDVKM in the germline V gene. This CDR3 spans 12 amino acids. With 2 bases removed from V and 8 bases from J, the gap between germline ends came to 6 bases. CDR3 in DNA: TGTGCCAGCAGTTTAGGTTTGGGGGAGCTGTTTTTT. Protein sequence: CASSLGLGELFF.

The V call is TRBV24-1, the J call TRBJ2-1; 8 bases agree with TRBD1. The CDR3 consists of 14 residues. V was pared by 9 bases and J by 7 bases, with 10 bases of the junction left unmatched. The V gene's germline CDR1 is KGHDR and CDR2 SFDVKD. The CDR3 DNA follows: TGTGCCACCGGGGGCAGGGGGCTGGGTAATGAGCAGTTCTTC. This sequence encodes CATGGRGLGNEQFF.

The chain carries TRBV4-3 and TRBJ2-7; D remains unclear. Trimming removed 3 bases at V and 0 bases at J, with 6 bases between. The CDR3 is made up of 13 amino acids. Germline V gives CDR1 LGHNA, CDR2 YSLEER. CDR3 region: CASSQSDSYEQYF. The CDR3 coding sequence is TGCGCCAGCAGCCAGTCGGACTCCTACGAGCAGTACTTC.